Reported below is one TCR beta chain. With the 5' RACE reads reprocessed, TCRdb shows one record per CDR3 protein and no DNA. The sample totals some 500,000 distinct CDR3 sequences. This sample was included in a study of T cells expressing NK-cell markers. The CDR3 is 14 residues long. Germline CDR1 reads LNHDA; CDR2 reads SQIVND (reference sequence). The sequenced material came from blood T cells: a sorted CD56 or NKG2C T cell subset, CD4+ or CD8+ T cells, or bulk PBMC T cells (not recorded which). The genes are TRBV19 and TRBJ1-2; checking the TCRdb D call of TRBD1 is not possible without DNA. The sequence derives from a woman in her forties or fifties in good health. CDR3 sequence reads: CASRVGGPNYGYTF.